This T cell receptor beta chain appears in the sequencing data of a study of OX40 agonist ivuxolimab in advanced cancers. Study background: Prior anti-PD-1, anti-PD-L1 or anti-CTLA-4 therapy was allowed; less than 45% had some.

A word on this clone: Its antigen is not known.

The data were produced by immunoSEQ multiplex PCR, yet TCRdb's version contains in-frame clones alone and is incomplete. The table records around 74,000 clones, around 92% of them present only once. Study-wide points: Patients who responded partially at 0.1-3.0 mg/kg showed clonal expansion ranking among the lowest. In general, CD8+ T cells held more expanded clones than CD4+ did, on average. There was clonal expansion of CD4+ and CD8+ blood T cells by week 6 at 0.1 to 3.0 mg/kg.

The TCR sequence derives from an adult with an advanced solid tumor such as melanoma, head and neck, liver or kidney cancer. Sample: CD4+ or CD8+ T cells sorted from blood, taken in a trial of the OX40 agonist ivuxolimab.

CDR3 in amino acids: CASSFGKIGRQPQHF. For the CDR3, the DNA is TGTGCCAGCAGCTTTGGGAAAATCGGGCGTCAGCCCCAGCATTTT. The chain couples TRBV7-8 to TRBJ1-5; D is undetermined. This CDR3 is built from 15 residues. The germline gives CDR1 SGHVS, CDR2 FQNEAQ. Trimming pared 3 bases from V and 6 bases from J, leaving 15 bases between. Variable domain in full (rest from reference TRBV7-8 and TRBJ1-5): GAGVSQSPRYKVAKRGQDVALRCDPISGHVSLFWYQQALGQGPEFLTYFQNEAQLDKSGLPSDRFFAERPEGSVSTLKIQRTQQEDSAVYLCASSFGKIGRQPQHFGDGTRLSIL.